This is a list of T cell receptor beta chains from one sample in a study of T cell repertoires in cytomegalovirus infection. These TCRs' antigens remain unknown. TCRdb re-called the reads with MiXCR, one entry per CDR3 protein. The table has approximately 990,000 distinct CDR3 sequences, roughly 30% seen once. Sequencing used cultured CD8+ T cells from PBMCs, obtained from culture after CMV antigen stimulation. The receptors come from a human donor in good health (CMV status not recorded). Some clones in this sample may be carry-over from other donors' samples. CDR3s include the opening cysteine and the closing phenylalanine or tryptophan. The D gene is left open where the match is weak. A clone size is listed for some rows: how often the clone was seen (once, few, many), or a class if it is expanded.

d_call,v_call,j_call,clone_size,cdr3_aa,cdr3_nt
.,TRBV27,TRBJ1-1,.,CATGANTGAFF,TGTGCCACCGGGGCCAACACTGGAGCTTTCTTT
.,TRBV6-6,TRBJ2-2,.,CACSYSSSGELFF,TGTGCCTGCAGTTACTCGTCCAGCGGGGAGCTGTTTTTT
TRBD1,TRBV10-3,TRBJ2-3,.,CAIRVRDSDTDTQYF,TGTGCCATCAGAGTCCGGGACAGCGACACAGATACGCAGTATTTT
TRBD1,TRBV6-6,TRBJ2-1,few,CASSYSQGANEQFF,TGTGCCAGCAGTTACTCCCAGGGGGCGAATGAGCAGTTCTTC
.,TRBV28,TRBJ1-5,few,CASSLGLDNQPQHF,TGTGCCAGCAGTTTAGGACTCGACAATCAGCCCCAGCATTTT
TRBD2,TRBV5-1,TRBJ2-1,.,CASSSPSGGANEQFF,TGCGCCAGCAGCTCTCCTAGCGGGGGGGCCAATGAGCAGTTCTTC
.,TRBV5-4,TRBJ2-2,.,CDSSLEGTYTGELFF,TGTGACAGCAGCTTGGAAGGGACCTACACCGGGGAGCTGTTTTTT
.,TRBV10-3,TRBJ1-5,.,CAISELSGDQPQHF,TGTGCCATCAGTGAATTATCTGGGGATCAGCCCCAGCATTTT
TRBD1,TRBV18,TRBJ1-2,.,CASSPTSLLSRGVGYGYTF,TGTGCCAGCTCACCAACATCCCTCCTTTCCAGGGGGGTTGGCTATGGCTACACCTTC
.,TRBV6-1,TRBJ1-5,few,CASSEAQGNQPQHF,TGTGCCAGCAGTGAAGCCCAGGGCAATCAGCCCCAGCATTTT
.,TRBV7-6,TRBJ1-3,.,CASSKTGRTENTIYF,TGTGCCAGCAGCAAGACAGGTCGGACTGAAAACACCATATATTTT
TRBD2,TRBV28,TRBJ2-1,few,CASSSLLVITSGGLSYNEQFF,TGTGCCAGCAGTTCGCTACTAGTAATCACTAGCGGGGGTCTCTCCTACAATGAGCAGTTCTTC
TRBD1,TRBV9,TRBJ2-5,few,CASSARDRDQGTQYF,TGTGCCAGCAGCGCCCGGGACAGGGATCAGGGGACCCAGTACTTC
TRBD2,TRBV6-5,TRBJ2-1,.,CASTQGLAGGSYNEQFF,TGTGCCAGCACCCAGGGACTAGCGGGGGGTTCCTACAATGAGCAGTTCTTC
.,TRBV11-3,TRBJ2-2,.,CASSTPGGENTGELFF,TGTGCCAGCAGCACTCCGGGGGGCGAGAACACCGGGGAGCTGTTTTTT
TRBD2,TRBV12-5,TRBJ2-1,.,CASGYPPSTSGGYNEQFF,TGTGCTAGTGGTTACCCCCCCTCAACTAGCGGGGGTTACAATGAGCAGTTCTTC
.,TRBV9,TRBJ1-5,few,CASSVGEGKKGQPQHF,TGTGCCAGCAGCGTAGGGGAAGGGAAAAAGGGTCAGCCCCAGCATTTT
TRBD2,TRBV7-9,TRBJ2-1,many,CASSLGLAGALYNEQFF,TGTGCCAGCAGCTTAGGACTAGCGGGGGCTTTATACAATGAGCAGTTCTTC
.,TRBV4-1,TRBJ1-2,many,CASSPRPAGDDGYTF,TGCGCCAGCAGCCCGAGGCCAGCAGGGGACGACGGCTACACCTTC
TRBD2,TRBV28,TRBJ2-2,many,CASTPTSGGAYTGELFF,TGTGCCAGCACCCCGACTAGCGGGGGGGCCTACACCGGGGAGCTGTTTTTT
.,TRBV6-2/TRBV6-3,TRBJ2-1,.,CANSPRLEVGEQFF,TGTGCCAACAGCCCGCGGCTAGAGGTCGGTGAGCAGTTCTTC
TRBD1,TRBV11-2,TRBJ1-2,few,CASSLAQTGLQGYTF,TGTGCCAGCAGCTTAGCCCAGACAGGGTTACAGGGCTACACCTTC
TRBD1,TRBV19,TRBJ2-1,.,CASTPTGANEQFF,TGTGCCAGTACGCCCACAGGGGCAAATGAGCAGTTCTTC
.,TRBV7-2,TRBJ1-1,.,CASSKRGVLTVMNTEAFF,TGTGCCAGCAGCAAAAGGGGTGTTTTAACGGTGATGAACACTGAAGCTTTCTTT
.,TRBV6-1,TRBJ2-1,few,CASSETWGEQFF,TGTGCCAGCAGTGAAACTTGGGGTGAGCAGTTCTTC
.,TRBV7-8,TRBJ1-1,many,CASSSNPREAFF,TGTGCCAGCAGCTCGAACCCGAGGGAAGCTTTCTTT
TRBD2,TRBV12-3/TRBV12-4,TRBJ2-5,few,CASSLTASGAQETQYF,TGTGCCAGCAGTTTAACGGCTAGCGGGGCCCAAGAGACCCAGTACTTC
TRBD2,TRBV7-9,TRBJ2-3,few,CASSPPAGGWDTQYF,TGTGCCAGCAGCCCCCCAGCGGGGGGTTGGGATACGCAGTATTTT
TRBD2,TRBV5-1,TRBJ2-1,.,CASSQNLRTSGGARRHNEQFF,TGCGCCAGCAGCCAAAATCTTAGGACTAGCGGGGGGGCCCGGCGGCACAATGAGCAGTTCTTC
.,TRBV20-1,TRBJ2-3,.,CSATQTGSLSTDTQYF,TGCAGTGCTACCCAAACGGGGTCGCTTAGCACAGATACGCAGTATTTT
.,TRBV7-9,TRBJ2-7,few,CASSRDKGYEQYF,TGTGCCAGCAGCAGGGACAAAGGCTACGAGCAGTACTTC
.,TRBV6-5,TRBJ1-6,few,CASSYSTVPGPNSPLHF,TGTGCCAGCAGTTACTCGACGGTCCCGGGGCCGAATTCACCCCTCCACTTT
.,TRBV28,TRBJ2-1,many,CASTETSYNEQFF,TGTGCCTCGACTGAAACATCCTACAATGAGCAGTTCTTC
.,TRBV5-6,TRBJ1-1,few,CASSSALTEAFF,TGTGCCAGCAGCTCTGCCCTCACTGAAGCTTTCTTT
.,TRBV19,TRBJ1-4,once,CASAPGPDGEKLFF,TGTGCCAGTGCACCGGGCCCCGATGGTGAAAAACTGTTTTTT
TRBD2,TRBV7-6,TRBJ2-1,many,CASSPPGLARNEQFF,TGTGCCAGCAGCCCCCCGGGACTAGCGAGAAATGAGCAGTTCTTC
.,TRBV7-6,TRBJ2-3,many,CASSADGSSTDTQYF,TGTGCCAGCAGCGCAGACGGCAGTAGCACAGATACGCAGTATTTT
.,TRBV27,TRBJ2-1,few,CASSLSSPPFYNEQFF,TGTGCCAGCAGTTTAAGTTCTCCTCCCTTTTACAATGAGCAGTTCTTC
.,TRBV7-6,TRBJ1-5,many,CASSLAGRLGNQPQHF,TGTGCCAGCAGCTTAGCGGGCAGACTAGGCAATCAGCCCCAGCATTTT
.,TRBV19,TRBJ2-1,.,CASQGWQGSYNEQFF,TGTGCCAGTCAAGGGTGGCAGGGCTCCTACAATGAGCAGTTCTTC
.,TRBV29-1,TRBJ1-2,once,CSAYLDGIRGYTF,TGCAGCGCATACCTTGATGGTATTCGCGGCTACACCTTC
TRBD1,TRBV7-4,TRBJ2-1,.,CASRTSTGTGNEQFF,TGTGCCAGCCGAACATCGACAGGGACCGGCAATGAGCAGTTCTTC
.,TRBV12-3/TRBV12-4,TRBJ1-1,once,CASSKDGRHTEAFF,TGTGCCAGCAGTAAAGACGGCCGACACACTGAAGCTTTCTTT
.,TRBV19,TRBJ1-4,.,CASIGPWIGGQTNEKLFF,TGTGCCAGTATCGGCCCCTGGATCGGGGGGCAAACTAATGAAAAACTGTTTTTT